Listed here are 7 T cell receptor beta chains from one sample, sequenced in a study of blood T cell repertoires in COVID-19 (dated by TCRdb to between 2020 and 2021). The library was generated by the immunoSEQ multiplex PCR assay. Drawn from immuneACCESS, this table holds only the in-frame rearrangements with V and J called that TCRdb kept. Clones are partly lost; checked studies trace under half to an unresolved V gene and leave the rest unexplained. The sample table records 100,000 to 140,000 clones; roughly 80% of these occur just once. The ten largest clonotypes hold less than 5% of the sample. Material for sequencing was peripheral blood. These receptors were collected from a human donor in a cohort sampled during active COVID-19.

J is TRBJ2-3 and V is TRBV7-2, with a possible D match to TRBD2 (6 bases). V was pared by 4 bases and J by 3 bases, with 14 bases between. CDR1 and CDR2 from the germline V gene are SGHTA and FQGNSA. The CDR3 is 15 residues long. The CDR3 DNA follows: TGTGCCAGCAGCTGGCGGGGACTCCCGACAGATACGCAGTATTTT. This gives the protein CASSWRGLPTDTQYF.

The CDR3 sequence is CASSLGTGADTQYF. CDR3 nucleotide sequence: TGTGCCAGCAGCTTAGGAACCGGTGCAGATACGCAGTATTTT. This chain links TRBV7-6 with TRBJ2-3; D is ambiguous. This CDR3 has 14 residues. Between the trimmed V and J ends, which lost 1 base and 4 bases, there was a span of 9 bases. Germline lookup yields CDR1 SGHVS and CDR2 FNYEAQ.

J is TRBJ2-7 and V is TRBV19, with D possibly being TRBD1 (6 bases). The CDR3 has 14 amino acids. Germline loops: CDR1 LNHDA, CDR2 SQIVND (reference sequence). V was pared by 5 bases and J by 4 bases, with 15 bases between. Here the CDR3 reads CASSPRAGEYEQYF. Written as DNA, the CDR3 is TGTGCCAGTAGTCCGCGGGCAGGGGAGTACGAGCAGTACTTC.

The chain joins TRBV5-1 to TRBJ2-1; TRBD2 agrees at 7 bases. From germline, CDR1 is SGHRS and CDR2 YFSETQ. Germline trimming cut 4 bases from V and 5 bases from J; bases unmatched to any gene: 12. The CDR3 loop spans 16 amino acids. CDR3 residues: CASSRRWGGSHNEQFF. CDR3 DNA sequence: TGCGCCAGCAGCCGGAGGTGGGGCGGGAGTCACAATGAGCAGTTCTTC.

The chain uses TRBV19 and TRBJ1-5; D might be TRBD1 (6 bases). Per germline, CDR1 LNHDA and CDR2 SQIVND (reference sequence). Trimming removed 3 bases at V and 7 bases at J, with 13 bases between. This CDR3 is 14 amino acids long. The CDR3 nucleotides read TGTGCCAGTAGTATCCAGGGGCTAGGGCAGCCCCAGCATTTT. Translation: CASSIQGLGQPQHF.

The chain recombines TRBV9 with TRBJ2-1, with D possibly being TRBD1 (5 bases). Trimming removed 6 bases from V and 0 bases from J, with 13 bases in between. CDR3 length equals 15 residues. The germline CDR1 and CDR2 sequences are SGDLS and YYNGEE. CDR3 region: CASTRAGVSYNEQFF. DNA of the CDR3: TGTGCCAGCACCAGGGCTGGGGTCTCCTACAATGAGCAGTTCTTC.

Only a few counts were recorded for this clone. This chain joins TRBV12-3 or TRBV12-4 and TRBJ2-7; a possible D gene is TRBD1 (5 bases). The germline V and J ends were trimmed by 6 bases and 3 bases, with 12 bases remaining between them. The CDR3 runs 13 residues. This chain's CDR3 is CASSPGQIYEQYV. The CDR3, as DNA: TGTGCCAGCAGCCCCGGACAAATCTACGAGCAGTACGTC.